This TCR beta chain was identified during a study of cytomegalovirus exposure and HLA in healthy donors. About the study: Ancestry clustering placed 70% to 90% of around 400 genotyped donors in the Caucasian-associated cluster.

This clone was detected only a few times. Its antigen is not known. The PCR was carried out with 60 Vbeta primers and 13 Jbeta primers. Some clones are missing from TCRdb's copy, which holds only in-frame ones; the method was immunoSEQ multiplex PCR. The sample holds roughly 180,000 clones, under 80% seen once. Study-level results: Most TCR sequences were uncommon, yet certain public TCRs appeared in many donors. High sensitivity and specificity were reportedly achieved when the classifier diagnosed cytomegalovirus status.

This CDR3 comprises 12 residues. Per the germline V gene, CDR1 is SGHRS and CDR2 is YFSETQ. V gave up 2 bases and J gave up 8 bases, with 7 bases separating them. The TCR was taken from a woman aged 45 to 65 in good health and CMV-seropositive. This rearrangement joins TRBV5-1 to TRBJ2-2; tentatively, D is TRBD1 (6 bases). The sequenced material came from PBMCs. CDR3 residues: CASSFDRGELFF. As DNA, the CDR3 is TGCGCCAGCAGCTTTGACAGGGGGGAGCTGTTTTTT. Using reference TRBV5-1 and TRBJ2-2 for the parts outside the CDR3, the full variable domain is KAGVTQTPRYLIKTRGQQVTLSCSPISGHRSVSWYQQTPGQGLQFLFEYFSETQRNKGNFPGRFSGRQFSNSRSEMNVSTLELGDSALYLCASSFDRGELFFGEGSRLTVL.